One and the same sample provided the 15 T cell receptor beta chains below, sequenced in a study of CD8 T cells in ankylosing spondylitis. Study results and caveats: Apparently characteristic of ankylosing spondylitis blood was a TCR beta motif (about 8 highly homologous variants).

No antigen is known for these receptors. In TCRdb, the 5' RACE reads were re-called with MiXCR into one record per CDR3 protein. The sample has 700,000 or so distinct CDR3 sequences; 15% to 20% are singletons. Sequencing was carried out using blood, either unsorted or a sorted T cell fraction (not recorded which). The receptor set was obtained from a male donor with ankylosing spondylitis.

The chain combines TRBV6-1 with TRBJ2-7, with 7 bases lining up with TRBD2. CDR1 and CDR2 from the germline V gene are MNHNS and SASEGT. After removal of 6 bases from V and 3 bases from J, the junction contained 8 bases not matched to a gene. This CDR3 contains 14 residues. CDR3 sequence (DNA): TGTGCCAGCAGCCCCCTTGAGCGGGGCTACGAGCAGTACTTC. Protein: CASSPLERGYEQYF.

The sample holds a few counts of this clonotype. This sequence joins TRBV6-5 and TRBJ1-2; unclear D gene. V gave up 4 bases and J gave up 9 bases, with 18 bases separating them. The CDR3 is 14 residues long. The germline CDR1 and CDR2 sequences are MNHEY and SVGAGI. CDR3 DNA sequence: TGTGCCAGCAGTTTTGACATATCTAGTTCCCGCTACACCTTC. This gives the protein CASSFDISSSRYTF.

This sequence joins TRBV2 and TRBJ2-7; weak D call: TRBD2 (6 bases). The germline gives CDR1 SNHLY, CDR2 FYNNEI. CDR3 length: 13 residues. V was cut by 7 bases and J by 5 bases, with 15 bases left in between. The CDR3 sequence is CASIPGVGNEQYF. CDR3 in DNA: TGTGCCAGCATCCCGGGGGTCGGTAACGAGCAGTACTTC.

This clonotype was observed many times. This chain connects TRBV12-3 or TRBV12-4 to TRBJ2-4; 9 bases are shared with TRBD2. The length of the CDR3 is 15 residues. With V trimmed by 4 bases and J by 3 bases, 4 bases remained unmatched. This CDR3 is CASSSSGVNKNIQYF. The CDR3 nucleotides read TGTGCCAGCAGTTCTAGCGGGGTAAACAAAAACATTCAGTACTTC.

DNA of the CDR3: TGTGCCAGCAGTTACCCGAAATCCGGGACAGGGGGCTACATCACTGAAGCTTTCTTT. Translating it yields CASSYPKSGTGGYITEAFF. The J gene is TRBJ1-1, the V gene TRBV6-5, with 12 bases that match TRBD1. Germline CDR1 and CDR2: MNHEY and SVGAGI. The CDR3 sequence is 19 residues long. With V trimmed by 2 bases and J by 4 bases, 14 bases remained unmatched.

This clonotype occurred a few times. The CDR3 is CATGGQGYGYTF. The CDR3, as DNA: TGTGCCACCGGGGGACAGGGCTATGGCTACACCTTC. The rearrangement uses TRBV25-1 and TRBJ1-2; 9 bases are shared with TRBD1. V was clipped by 10 bases and J by 4 bases; unmatched bases: 4. The CDR3 totals 12 residues. Germline loops: CDR1 MGHDK, CDR2 SYGVNS.

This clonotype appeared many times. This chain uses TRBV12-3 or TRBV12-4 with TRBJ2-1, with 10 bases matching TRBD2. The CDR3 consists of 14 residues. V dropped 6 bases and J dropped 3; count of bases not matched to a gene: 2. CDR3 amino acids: CASRSGRDYNEQFF. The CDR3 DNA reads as TGTGCCAGCAGAAGCGGGAGGGACTACAATGAGCAGTTCTTC.

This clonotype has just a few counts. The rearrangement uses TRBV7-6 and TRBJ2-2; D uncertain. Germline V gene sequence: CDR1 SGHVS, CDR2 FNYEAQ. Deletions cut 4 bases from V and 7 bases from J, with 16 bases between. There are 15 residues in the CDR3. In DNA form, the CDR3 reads TGTGCCAGCAGCTCATATCAAGAGCGATACGGGGAGCTGTTTTTT. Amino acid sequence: CASSSYQERYGELFF.

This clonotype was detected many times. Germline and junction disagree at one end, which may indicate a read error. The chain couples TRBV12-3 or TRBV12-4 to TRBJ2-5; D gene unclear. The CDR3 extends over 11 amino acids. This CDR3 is CASSSDRRRNF. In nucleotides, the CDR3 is TGTGCCAGCAGTTCGGACCGTCGCCGTAACTTC.

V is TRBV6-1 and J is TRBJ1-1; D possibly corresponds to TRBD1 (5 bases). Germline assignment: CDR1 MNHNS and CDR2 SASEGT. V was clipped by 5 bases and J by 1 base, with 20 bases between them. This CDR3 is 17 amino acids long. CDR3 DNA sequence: TGTGCCAGCAGTCGAGAATACCCCGGGACGGAGAACACTGAAGCTTTCTTT. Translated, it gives CASSREYPGTENTEAFF.

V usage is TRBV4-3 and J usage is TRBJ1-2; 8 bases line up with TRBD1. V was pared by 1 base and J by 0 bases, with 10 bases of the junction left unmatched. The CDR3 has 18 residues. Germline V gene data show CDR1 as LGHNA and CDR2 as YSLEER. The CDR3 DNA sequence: TGCGCCAGCAGCCAAGCCTCGGACAGGGTCAAAGCTAACTATGGCTACACCTTC. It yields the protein CASSQASDRVKANYGYTF.

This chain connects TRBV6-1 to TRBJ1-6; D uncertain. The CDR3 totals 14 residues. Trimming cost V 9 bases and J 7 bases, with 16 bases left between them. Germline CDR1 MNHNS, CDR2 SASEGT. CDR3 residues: CASRAKGENSPLHF. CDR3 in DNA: TGTGCCAGTCGCGCAAAGGGAGAAAATTCACCCCTCCACTTT.

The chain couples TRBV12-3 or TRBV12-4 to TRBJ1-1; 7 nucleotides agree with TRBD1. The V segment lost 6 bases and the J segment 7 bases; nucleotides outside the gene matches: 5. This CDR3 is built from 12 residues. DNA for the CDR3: TGTGCCAGCAGGATCGACAGGGTTGAAGCTTTCTTT. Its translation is CASRIDRVEAFF.

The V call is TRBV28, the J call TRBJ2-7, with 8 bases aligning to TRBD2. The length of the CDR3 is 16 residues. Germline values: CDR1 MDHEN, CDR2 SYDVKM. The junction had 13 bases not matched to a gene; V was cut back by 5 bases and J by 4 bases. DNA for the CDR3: TGTGCCAGCAGTCCCGGGGGGGCAGCGGGAGTTTACGAGCAGTACTTC. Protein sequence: CASSPGGAAGVYEQYF.

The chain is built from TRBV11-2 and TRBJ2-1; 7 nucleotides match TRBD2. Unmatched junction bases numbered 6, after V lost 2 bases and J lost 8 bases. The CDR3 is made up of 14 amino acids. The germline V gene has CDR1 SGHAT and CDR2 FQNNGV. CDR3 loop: CASSLSGRGHEQFF. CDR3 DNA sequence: TGTGCCAGCAGCTTAAGTGGGAGGGGCCATGAGCAGTTCTTC. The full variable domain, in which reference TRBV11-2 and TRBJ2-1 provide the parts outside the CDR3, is EAGVAQSPRYKIIEKRQSVAFWCNPISGHATLYWYQQILGQGPKLLIQFQNNGVVDDSQLPKDRFSAERLKGVDSTLKIQPAKLEDSAVYLCASSLSGRGHEQFFGPGTRLTVL.